The 26 T cell receptor beta chains presented below share a single source sample, sequenced in a study of T cell responses to AZD1222 COVID-19 vaccine. Profiled with immunoSEQ multiplex PCR; TCRdb holds only in-frame clones, not every one. This repertoire shows 130,000 or so clones, over 75% found once; its top ten account for 6% to 7.5%. The source was peripheral blood, collected on day 0 of AZD1222 vaccination. Receptors were obtained from an adult in good health.

V is TRBV28 and J is TRBJ1-1, with a tentative D call TRBD1 (5 bases). The CDR3 length is 16 residues. The germline V and J ends were trimmed by 7 bases and 0 bases, with 18 bases remaining between them. Per germline, CDR1 MDHEN and CDR2 SYDVKM. The CDR3 coding sequence is TGTGCCAGCACCGTAACCGGGACGGCGGTGAACACTGAAGCTTTCTTT. It codes for CASTVTGTAVNTEAFF.

This chain uses TRBV27 with TRBJ1-4; 12 bases line up with TRBD1. Germline V CDR1 and CDR2: MNHEY, SMNVEV (reference sequence). CDR3 length: 19 amino acids. Unmatched junction bases numbered 15, after V lost 2 bases and J lost 8 bases. DNA for the CDR3: TGTGCCAGCAGTTTAGGTGCCGGGACAGGGGGCTCGGGTAGGGAAAAACTGTTTTTT. Translated, it gives CASSLGAGTGGSGREKLFF.

The gene calls are TRBV20-1 and TRBJ2-7; D is unclear. The germline V and J ends were trimmed by 0 bases and 7 bases, with 7 bases remaining between them. This CDR3 has 11 residues. The germline gives CDR1 DFQATT, CDR2 SNEGSKA (reference sequence). DNA for the CDR3: TGCAGTGCTAGAGATGGCAGGGAGCAGTACTTC. Translation gives CSARDGREQYF.

V is TRBV7-8 and J is TRBJ2-7; D is possibly TRBD2 (6 bases). V gave up 2 bases and J gave up 2 bases, with 13 bases separating them. The germline V gene encodes CDR1 SGHVS and CDR2 FQNEAQ. There are 15 residues in the CDR3. The CDR3 DNA follows: TGTGCCAGCAGCTTATTGGGGGGTTCAACCTACGAGCAGTACTTC. This translates into CASSLLGGSTYEQYF.

V usage is TRBV6-5 and J usage is TRBJ1-1; no clear D gene. V was trimmed by 4 bases and J by 3 bases, leaving 9 bases between them. Germline V gene lookup returns CDR1 MNHEY and CDR2 SVGAGI. This CDR3 region has 13 residues. The CDR3 loop reads CASSSGVHTEAFF. The CDR3 nucleotides are TGTGCCAGCAGTTCGGGAGTCCACACTGAAGCTTTCTTT.

The rearrangement joins TRBV11-2 to TRBJ1-3; D uncertain. The CDR3 runs 16 residues. The ends were cut back, 3 bases at V and 3 bases at J, with 15 bases in the middle. CDR1 SGHAT and CDR2 FQNNGV come from the germline V gene. The CDR3 region is CASSFRTLWGGNTIYF. The DNA of the CDR3 is TGTGCCAGCAGCTTCCGGACTTTGTGGGGTGGAAACACCATATATTTT.

The CDR3 loop reads CASSLQDGNYGYTF. The DNA of the CDR3 is TGCGCCAGCAGCTTACAAGACGGGAACTATGGCTACACCTTC. V gene TRBV5-1 combines with J gene TRBJ1-2; D ambiguous. Trimming took off 2 bases at V and 2 bases at J, with 10 bases between the two ends. The CDR3 length is 14 residues. Germline CDR1 is SGHRS and CDR2 is YFSETQ.

This clone was counted a few times. The chain is built from TRBV7-9 and TRBJ2-7, with D perhaps TRBD1 (6 bases). CDR1 SEHNR and CDR2 FQNEAQ come from the germline V gene (reference sequence). The CDR3 sequence is 14 residues long. The V gene lost 5 bases and the J gene lost 3 bases, with 14 bases spanning the gap. As DNA, the CDR3 is TGTGCCAGCAGCGCAGGGACACTACTCTACGAGCAGTACTTC. Translated, it gives CASSAGTLLYEQYF.

DNA for the CDR3: TGTGCCAGCAGCTTGTTGCTGGTCCGGAACACTGAAGCTTTCTTT. It is translated as CASSLLLVRNTEAFF. The V and J genes are TRBV5-5 and TRBJ1-1; D uncertain. From germline, CDR1 is SGHKS and CDR2 YYEKEE (reference sequence). This CDR3 region has 15 residues. V lost 1 base, J lost 1 base, and 11 bases lay in between.

The chain couples TRBV7-2 to TRBJ2-3; D not certain. The germline V gene has CDR1 SGHTA and CDR2 FQGNSA. The CDR3 has 14 amino acids. Between the trimmed V and J ends, which lost 1 base and 0 bases, there was a span of 5 bases. The CDR3 nucleotides read TGTGCCAGCAGCTTAGGCCCTAGCACAGATACGCAGTATTTT. Its translation: CASSLGPSTDTQYF.

V is TRBV15 and J is TRBJ1-5, with D possibly matching TRBD1 (5 bases). V was pared by 1 base and J by 2 bases, with 12 bases between. The CDR3 runs to 16 residues. Germline CDR1 is LNHNV and CDR2 is YYDKDF (reference sequence). The CDR3 protein is CATSRGWAGGNQPQHF. As DNA, the CDR3 is TGTGCCACCAGCAGAGGTTGGGCGGGGGGCAATCAGCCCCAGCATTTT.

The chain employs TRBV7-2 and TRBJ2-7; D is unresolved. The CDR3 covers 18 residues. Deletions cut 0 bases from V and 1 base from J, with 19 bases between. Germline CDR1 and CDR2: SGHTA and FQGNSA. CDR3: CASSLALTRPKLSYEQYF. CDR3 nucleotide sequence: TGTGCCAGCAGCTTAGCGCTGACAAGGCCGAAATTATCCTACGAGCAGTACTTC.

The CDR3 coding sequence is TGTGCCAGCAGCGGGACCCGGGGCGGTACAGATACGCAGTATTTT. This encodes CASSGTRGGTDTQYF. The rearrangement uses TRBV5-4 and TRBJ2-3; D assignment may be TRBD1 or TRBD2 (5 bases each). Germline V gives CDR1 SGHNT, CDR2 YYREEE (reference sequence). Between the trimmed V and J ends, which lost 4 bases and 3 bases, there was a span of 15 bases. The CDR3 runs 15 residues.

The chain has TRBV10-1 and TRBJ2-1; 9 nucleotides align to TRBD1. The length of the CDR3 is 14 residues. Germline V CDR1 and CDR2: WNHNN, SYGVQD (reference sequence). The J segment lost 9 bases and the V segment lost 5 bases, leaving 8 bases of the junction unmatched. The CDR3 region is CASSSGQGTFEQFF. The CDR3 DNA follows: TGCGCCAGCAGTAGCGGACAGGGGACGTTTGAGCAGTTCTTC.

The chain is built from TRBV29-1 and TRBJ2-3; 9 nucleotides match TRBD2. Germline V gene lookup returns CDR1 SQVTM and CDR2 ANQGSEA. CDR3 size: 17 residues. V trimming: 0 bases; J trimming: 1 base; junction bases outside the gene matches: 8. CDR3 sequence reads: CSVEDPLLAGGTDTQYF. CDR3 bases: TGCAGCGTTGAAGATCCTTTGTTAGCGGGGGGCACAGATACGCAGTATTTT.

The rearrangement joins TRBV19 to TRBJ1-1; 11 bases fit TRBD1. CDR3 length equals 16 residues. V shed 1 base, J shed 3 bases, and the junction held 4 bases outside the gene matches. Looked up from germline, CDR1 is LNHDA and CDR2 is SQIVND (reference sequence). The CDR3 is CASSIGTGGGDTEAFF. For the CDR3, the DNA is TGTGCCAGTAGTATAGGGACAGGGGGCGGGGACACTGAAGCTTTCTTT.

In DNA, the CDR3 is TGTGCCAGCAGTTTTTTGTCAGATACGCAGTATTTT. Amino acids: CASSFLSDTQYF. The genes are TRBV12-3 or TRBV12-4 and TRBJ2-3, with D hard to call. The CDR3 runs to 12 residues. Trimming pared 3 bases from V and 4 bases from J, leaving 5 bases between.

V usage is TRBV3-1 (or the pseudogene TRBV3-2) and J usage is TRBJ2-2; the D gene is possibly TRBD2 (6 bases). This CDR3 has 16 amino acids. Germline V gene sequence: CDR1 LGHDT, CDR2 YNNKEL (reference sequence). Trimming stripped 0 bases from V and 3 bases from J, with 11 bases between. CDR3 bases: TGTGCCAGCAGCCAAGACCATCCGGGAGACACCGGGGAGCTGTTTTTT. Its translation: CASSQDHPGDTGELFF.

The chain uses TRBV5-6 and TRBJ2-7; D may be TRBD1 (5 bases). Germline-derived CDR1 and CDR2 are SGHDT and YYEEEE. The CDR3 is made up of 14 amino acids. V lost 2 bases, J lost 2 bases, and 11 bases lay in between. CDR3 coding DNA: TGTGCCAGCAGCTTCTTACAGGTACCCTACGAGCAGTACTTC. It yields the protein CASSFLQVPYEQYF.

The chain employs TRBV9 and TRBJ1-2, with unresolved D. Germline CDR1 and CDR2: SGDLS and YYNGEE. The CDR3 extends over 10 amino acids. The ends were cut back, 3 bases at V and 8 bases at J, with 5 bases in the middle. CDR3: CASSGEGYTF. The CDR3 nucleotides are TGTGCCAGCAGCGGCGAGGGCTACACCTTC.

V and J are TRBV4-1 and TRBJ1-2, with 9 bases aligning to TRBD1. CDR3 length: 17 residues. Trimming cost V 0 bases and J 5 bases; bases outside gene matches: 10. CDR1 and CDR2 from the germline V gene are MGHRA and YSYEKL. CDR3 in DNA: TGCGCCAGCAGCCAAGACCCAACACAGGGGGCTCGATATGGCTACACCTTC. It codes for CASSQDPTQGARYGYTF.

The rearrangement links TRBV7-6 to TRBJ1-5; 7 nucleotides line up with TRBD1. V was clipped by 4 bases and J by 3 bases; unmatched bases: 6. This CDR3 has 15 amino acids. Per germline, CDR1 SGHVS and CDR2 FNYEAQ. The CDR3 sequence: CASSSGTDPNQPQHF. DNA for the CDR3: TGTGCCAGCAGCTCTGGGACAGACCCCAATCAGCCCCAGCATTTT.

Notes on this clone: This sample also contains other DNA sequences that code for the same CDR3. J is TRBJ1-4 and V is TRBV7-9, with D possibly matching TRBD1 (5 bases). The CDR3 runs to 14 residues. Germline CDR1 is SEHNR and CDR2 is FQNEAQ (reference sequence). V shed 1 base and J shed 8 bases, with 11 bases lying between them. The CDR3 loop reads CASSLGQEGEKLFF. The CDR3 region has the DNA TGTGCCAGCAGCTTAGGGCAGGAGGGGGAAAAACTGTTTTTT. The variable domain in full, completed from reference TRBV7-9 and TRBJ1-4, reads DTGVSQNPRHKITKRGQNVTFRCDPISEHNRLYWYRQTLGQGPEFLTYFQNEAQLEKSRLLSDRFSAERPKGSFSTLEIQRTEQGDSAMYLCASSLGQEGEKLFFGSGTQLSVL.

The chain recombines TRBV29-1 with TRBJ1-2; D unclear. This CDR3 spans 14 amino acids. Looked up from germline, CDR1 is SQVTM and CDR2 is ANQGSEA. With 0 bases removed from V and 4 bases from J, the gap between germline ends came to 12 bases. The CDR3 DNA reads as TGCAGCGTTGAAGATTGGAGAATAAGCTATGGCTACACCTTC. It translates to CSVEDWRISYGYTF.

This chain joins TRBV11-3 and TRBJ2-2; no firm D call. Looked up from germline, CDR1 is SGHNT and CDR2 is YENEEA. The CDR3 sequence is 13 residues long. With 2 bases removed from V and 6 bases from J, the gap between germline ends came to 7 bases. CDR3: CASSLRHSGELFF. CDR3 nucleotide sequence: TGTGCCAGCAGCTTAAGACACTCCGGGGAGCTGTTTTTT.

In its sample, this clone was seen once. The V call is TRBV28, the J call TRBJ2-1; a weak D match, TRBD2 (5 bases). Germline CDR1 and CDR2: MDHEN and SYDVKM. V dropped 5 bases and J dropped 0 bases, with 11 bases sitting between them. The CDR3 runs 15 residues. The CDR3 region has the DNA TGTGCCAGCAGTCTAGCCCTTAGCTCCTACAATGAGCAGTTCTTC. It specifies CASSLALSSYNEQFF.